This TCR beta chain is from a study of blood T cells in healthy people across ages. Concerning this clonotype itself: The antigen remains unidentified. Just one base apart from a much larger clone, this may be a read error.

A minimum of 6 micrograms of total RNA was extracted per sample. V was pared by 3 bases and J by 5 bases, with 6 bases of the junction left unmatched. The V gene's germline CDR1 is SGHRS and CDR2 YFSETQ. This CDR3 has 14 amino acids. Findings of the study overall: Roughly linearly, TCR beta diversity per million T cells fell as age increased. Long-lived donors had more naive CD4+ cells and higher diversity than aged donors.

Through a sample-barcoded 5' primer and a J-beta primer mix, a second PCR was run for roughly 6 to 11 cycles. Each cDNA molecule was tagged by a template-switch adaptor with 12 random nucleotides. Using its own MiXCR run on the 5' RACE reads, TCRdb lists one record per CDR3 protein. The sample has more than 1 million distinct CDR3 sequences, 40% to 55% seen once. Input material: blood. The clonotype originates from a woman aged 55-75 years in good health. The rearrangement links TRBV5-1 to TRBJ2-5; 8 nucleotides line up with TRBD1. CDR3: CASSSRQGPETQYF. In DNA, the CDR3 is TGCGCCAGCAGCTCCAGACAGGGGCCGGAGACCCAGTACTTC. Variable domain in full (rest from reference TRBV5-1 and TRBJ2-5): KAGVTQTPRYLIKTRGQQVTLSCSPISGHRSVSWYQQTPGQGLQFLFEYFSETQRNKGNFPGRFSGRQFSNSRSEMNVSTLELGDSALYLCASSSRQGPETQYFGPGTRLLVL.